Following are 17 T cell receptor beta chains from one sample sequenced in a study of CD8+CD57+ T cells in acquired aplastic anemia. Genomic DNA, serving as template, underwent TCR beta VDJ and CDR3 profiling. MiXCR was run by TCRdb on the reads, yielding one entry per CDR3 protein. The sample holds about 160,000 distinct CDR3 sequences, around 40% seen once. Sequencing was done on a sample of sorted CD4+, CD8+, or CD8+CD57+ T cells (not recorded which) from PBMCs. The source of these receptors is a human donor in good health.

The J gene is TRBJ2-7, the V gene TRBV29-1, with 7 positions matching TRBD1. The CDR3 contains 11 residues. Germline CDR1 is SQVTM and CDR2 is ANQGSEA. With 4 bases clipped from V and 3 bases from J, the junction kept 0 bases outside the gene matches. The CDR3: CSVAGGYEQYF. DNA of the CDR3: TGCAGCGTTGCAGGGGGCTACGAGCAGTACTTC.

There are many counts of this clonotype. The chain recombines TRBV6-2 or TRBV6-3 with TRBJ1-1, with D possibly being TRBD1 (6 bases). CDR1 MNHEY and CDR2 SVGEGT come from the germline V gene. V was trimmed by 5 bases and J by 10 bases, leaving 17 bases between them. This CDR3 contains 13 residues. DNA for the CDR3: TGTGCCAGCAGTCCCAGTTACAGGGAAGGAGCTTTCTTT. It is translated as CASSPSYREGAFF.

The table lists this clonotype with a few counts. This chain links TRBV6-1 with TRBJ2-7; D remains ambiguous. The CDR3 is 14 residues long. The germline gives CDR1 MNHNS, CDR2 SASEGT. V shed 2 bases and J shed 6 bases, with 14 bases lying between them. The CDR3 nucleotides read TGTGCCAGCAGTGAAAGCCTGGAGAGGAGCGAGCAGTACTTC. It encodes CASSESLERSEQYF.

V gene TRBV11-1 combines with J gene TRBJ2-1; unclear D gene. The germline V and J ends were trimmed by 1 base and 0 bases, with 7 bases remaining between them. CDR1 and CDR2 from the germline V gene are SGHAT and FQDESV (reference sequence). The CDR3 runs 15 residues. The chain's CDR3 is CASSLGARSYNEQFF. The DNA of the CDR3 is TGTGCCAGCAGCTTAGGGGCCCGCTCCTACAATGAGCAGTTCTTC.

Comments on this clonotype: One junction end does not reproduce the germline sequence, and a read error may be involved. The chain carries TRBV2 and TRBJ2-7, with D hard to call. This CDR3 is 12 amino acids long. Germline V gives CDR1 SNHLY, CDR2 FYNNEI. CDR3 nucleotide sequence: TGTGCCAGCCTCAGTGGCTCCTACGAGCAGTACTTT. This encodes CASLSGSYEQYF.

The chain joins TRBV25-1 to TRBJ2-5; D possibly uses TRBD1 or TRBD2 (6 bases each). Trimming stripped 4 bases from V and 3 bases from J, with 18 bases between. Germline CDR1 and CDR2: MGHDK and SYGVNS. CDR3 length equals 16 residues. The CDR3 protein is CASSARPMGGKETQYF. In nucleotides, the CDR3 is TGTGCCAGCAGTGCTAGGCCTATGGGGGGCAAAGAGACCCAGTACTTC.

This CDR3 is CASSLAPAPTGSYEQYF. CDR3 bases: TGTGCCAGCAGCTTAGCCCCAGCCCCGACGGGATCCTACGAGCAGTACTTC. The V gene is TRBV11-1, the J gene TRBJ2-7; maybe TRBD2 (5 bases). Trimming removed 0 bases from V and 1 base from J, with 16 bases in between. Germline values: CDR1 SGHAT, CDR2 FQDESV (reference sequence). This CDR3 is built from 17 residues.

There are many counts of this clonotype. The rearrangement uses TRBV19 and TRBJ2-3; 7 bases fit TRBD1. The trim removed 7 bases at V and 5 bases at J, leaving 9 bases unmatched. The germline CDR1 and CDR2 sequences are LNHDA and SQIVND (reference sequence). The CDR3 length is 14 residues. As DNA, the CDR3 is TGTGCCAGTAAAAGACAGGGCAGTGGAGATACGCAGTATTTT. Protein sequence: CASKRQGSGDTQYF.

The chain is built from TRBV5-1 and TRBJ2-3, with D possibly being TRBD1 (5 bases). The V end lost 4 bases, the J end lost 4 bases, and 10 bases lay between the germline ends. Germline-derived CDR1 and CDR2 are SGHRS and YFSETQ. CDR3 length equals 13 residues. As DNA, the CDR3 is TGCGCCAGCAGCGTGGGGCGAGCAGATACGCAGTATTTT. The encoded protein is CASSVGRADTQYF.

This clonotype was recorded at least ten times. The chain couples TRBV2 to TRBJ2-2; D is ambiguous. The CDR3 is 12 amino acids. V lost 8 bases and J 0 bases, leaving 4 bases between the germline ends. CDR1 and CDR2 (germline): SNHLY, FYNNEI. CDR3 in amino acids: CASGSNTGELFF. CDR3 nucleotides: TGTGCCAGCGGGTCGAACACCGGGGAGCTGTTTTTT.

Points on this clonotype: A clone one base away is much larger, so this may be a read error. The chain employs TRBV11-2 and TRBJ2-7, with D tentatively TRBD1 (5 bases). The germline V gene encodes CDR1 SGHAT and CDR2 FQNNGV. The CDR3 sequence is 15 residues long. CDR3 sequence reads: CASSLVGQPAYEQCF. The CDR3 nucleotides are TGTGCCAGCAGCTTAGTGGGGCAGCCTGCCTACGAGCAGTGCTTC.

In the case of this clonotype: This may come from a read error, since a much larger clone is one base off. The CDR3 protein is CASSSGLAETYEQCF. The CDR3 region has the DNA TGTGCCAGCTCATCGGGACTAGCGGAAACCTACGAGCAGTGCTTC. The chain carries TRBV18 and TRBJ2-7; 11 nucleotides align to TRBD2. Germline-derived CDR1 and CDR2 are KGHSH and LQKENI. This CDR3 is built from 15 residues.

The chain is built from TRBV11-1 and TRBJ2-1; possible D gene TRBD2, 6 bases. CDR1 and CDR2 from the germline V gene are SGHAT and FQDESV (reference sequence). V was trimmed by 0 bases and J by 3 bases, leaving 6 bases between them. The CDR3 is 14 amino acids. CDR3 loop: CASSLATSYNEQFF. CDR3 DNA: TGTGCCAGCAGCTTAGCGACTAGCTACAATGAGCAGTTCTTC.

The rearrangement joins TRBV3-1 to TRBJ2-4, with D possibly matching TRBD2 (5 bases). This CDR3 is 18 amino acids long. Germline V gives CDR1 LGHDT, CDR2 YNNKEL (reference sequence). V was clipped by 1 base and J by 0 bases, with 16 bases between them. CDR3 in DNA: TGTGCCAGCAGCCAAGTCCCAGCCTTCGGGATAGCCAAAAACATTCAGTACTTC. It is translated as CASSQVPAFGIAKNIQYF. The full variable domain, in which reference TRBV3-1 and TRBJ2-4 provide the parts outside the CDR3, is DTAVSQTPKYLVTQMGNDKSIKCEQNLGHDTMYWYKQDSKKFLKIMFSYNNKELIINETVPNRFSPKSPDKAHLNLHINSLELGDSAVYFCASSQVPAFGIAKNIQYFGAGTRLSVL.

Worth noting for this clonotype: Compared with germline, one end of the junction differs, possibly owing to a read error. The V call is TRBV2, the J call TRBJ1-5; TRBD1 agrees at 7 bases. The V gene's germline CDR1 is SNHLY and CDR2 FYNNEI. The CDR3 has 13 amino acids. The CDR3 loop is CASREDRAQPQHF. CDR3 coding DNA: TGTGCCAGCAGGGAAGACAGGGCCCAGCCCCAGCATTTT.

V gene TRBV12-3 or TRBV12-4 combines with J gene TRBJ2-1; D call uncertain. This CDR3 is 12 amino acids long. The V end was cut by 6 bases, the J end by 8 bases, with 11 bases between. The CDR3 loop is CASSPRWDEQFF. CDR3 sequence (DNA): TGTGCCAGCAGCCCAAGGTGGGATGAGCAGTTCTTC.

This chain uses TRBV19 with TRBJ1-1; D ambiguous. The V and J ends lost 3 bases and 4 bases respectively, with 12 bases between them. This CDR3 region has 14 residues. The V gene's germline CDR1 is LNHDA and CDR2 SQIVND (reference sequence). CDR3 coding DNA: TGTGCCAGTAGTATTACGGTCGATAGCACTGAAGCTTTCTTT. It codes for CASSITVDSTEAFF.